This T cell receptor beta chain was found in a study of T cells in Graves' hyperthyroidism and ophthalmopathy. This clonotype was observed a few times. Its antigen is unidentified. Study-level results: Ophthalmopathy could be told apart from stable hyperthyroidism with a 13 V-J model. Model-based prediction identified ophthalmopathy a median 6.5 months prior to its onset. Most clonotypes expanded in the thyroid (above 0.001) were also present in blood.

Template material for amplifying TCR beta CDR3 regions consisted of RNA transcripts. HTBI primers were used for first-round RT-PCR of the TCR CDR3. TCRdb fed the multiplex PCR reads into MiXCR, producing one record per CDR3 protein. The data show around 430,000 distinct CDR3 sequences, approximately 15% seen once. Trimming pared 8 bases from V and 2 bases from J, leaving 7 bases between. CDR3 length: 13 residues. The sample consisted of blood. The V call is TRBV12-3 or TRBV12-4, the J call TRBJ2-6, with D unresolved. The sequence was obtained from a young woman with Graves' hyperthyroidism. CDR3 nucleotide sequence: TGTGCCAGCCAGCCGACTGGGGCCAACGTCCTGACTTTC. Translation: CASQPTGANVLTF.